This record covers a single TCR beta chain. The antigen remains unidentified. These data belong to a study of blood T cells in healthy people across ages. General observations from the study: Long-lived donors had more naive CD4+ cells and higher diversity than aged donors.

Then a second PCR, running about 6 to 11 cycles, was carried out with a sample-barcoded 5' primer and a J-beta primer mix. Each CDR3 protein is one row after TCRdb ran MiXCR on the 5' RACE reads. The sample yields 350,000 to 450,000 distinct CDR3 sequences, 45% to 60% seen once. V lost 2 bases to trimming and J lost 9 bases; unmatched junction nucleotides: 4. Germline V lookup: CDR1 SGHTA, CDR2 FQGNSA. The CDR3 length is 14 residues. This clonotype was obtained from a man aged 55 to 69 in good health. The sequenced sample consisted of blood. V usage is TRBV7-2 and J usage is TRBJ2-2, with 9 bases that match TRBD1. Here the CDR3 DNA reads TGTGCCAGCAGCTTAAGGGACAGGGCCAGGGAGCTGTTTTTT. Its protein product is CASSLRDRARELFF.